Below, one T cell receptor beta chain is given with its context. Original processing methods: Nucleated cell number was recorded as an estimate derived from reference gene primer amplification. Repertoires were generated with immunoSEQ multiplex PCR, while TCRdb's copy carries only in-frame clones and drops some. V, J and clone size were drawn from that table, and D and trimming were deduced from the DNA. The sample comprises about 220,000 clones, about 78% of which are singletons, and about 7.2% rests with the top ten. Trimming stripped 2 bases from V and 0 bases from J, with 13 bases between. The CDR3 is 16 residues long. The V gene's germline CDR1 is SGHVS and CDR2 FQNEAQ. This sample is part of a study of blood T cell repertoires in COVID-19. Study summary: Sources were T cells, B-cell-depleted T cells, or PBMCs; the material itself was cDNA or gDNA.

The chain couples TRBV7-8 to TRBJ2-5; D perhaps matches TRBD1 (5 bases). The TCR sequence derives from a woman in her sixties or seventies with acute or convalescent COVID-19. Sequencing input: peripheral blood. CDR3: CASSLSQGTYQETQYF. The CDR3 nucleotides read TGTGCCAGCAGCTTATCTCAGGGAACGTACCAAGAGACCCAGTACTTC.